The 10 T cell receptor beta chains listed next were all sequenced from one sample in a study of blood T cell repertoires in COVID-19. Here immunoSEQ multiplex PCR was the method, and the copy in TCRdb shows in-frame clones only, minus some. The table shows approximately 490,000 clones, with around 90% occurring only once. Sequencing used PBMCs or T cells enriched from blood (not recorded which). The receptors come from a woman in her late teens or twenties who had recovered from COVID-19.

The chain carries TRBV12-5 and TRBJ2-1; D may be TRBD1 (5 bases). The V end was cut by 1 base, the J end by 0 bases, with 7 bases between. Germline lookup yields CDR1 LGHNT and CDR2 FRNRAP. The CDR3 is 15 residues long. The CDR3 region is CASGLGTPSYNEQFF. CDR3 sequence (DNA): TGTGCTAGTGGTTTGGGGACACCCTCCTACAATGAGCAGTTCTTC.

This chain uses TRBV11-2 with TRBJ2-3, with TRBD2 matching 9 bases. Germline trimming cut 1 base from V and 7 bases from J; bases unmatched to any gene: 6. CDR3 length: 15 amino acids. Germline V lookup: CDR1 SGHAT, CDR2 FQNNGV. CDR3 in amino acids: CASSLALAGSYTQYF. The CDR3 DNA sequence: TGTGCCAGCAGCTTAGCTCTAGCGGGGTCATATACGCAGTATTTT.

This chain links TRBV5-1 with TRBJ1-1; D remains ambiguous. Germline CDR1 is SGHRS and CDR2 is YFSETQ. The CDR3 has 13 residues. The V gene lost 0 bases and the J gene lost 3 bases, with 6 bases spanning the gap. As DNA, the CDR3 is TGCGCCAGCAGCTTGGCCCAGGACACTGAAGCTTTCTTT. This codes for CASSLAQDTEAFF.

The chain combines TRBV2 with TRBJ1-1, with D unclear. Germline values: CDR1 SNHLY, CDR2 FYNNEI. V was trimmed by 4 bases and J by 9 bases, leaving 15 bases between them. CDR3 length: 13 residues. CDR3 sequence (DNA): TGTGCCAGCAGTGCGGACGACGGAGGAAAAGCTTTCTTT. Amino acid sequence: CASSADDGGKAFF.

The rearrangement joins TRBV6-2 or TRBV6-3 to TRBJ1-1, with a tentative D call TRBD1 (6 bases). The CDR3 loop spans 12 amino acids. Looked up from germline, CDR1 is MNHEY and CDR2 is SVGEGT. V gave up 6 bases and J gave up 4 bases, with 9 bases separating them. The CDR3 spells CASSRGLTEAFF. Here the CDR3 DNA reads TGTGCCAGCAGCCGGGGGCTCACTGAAGCTTTCTTT.

This clone was counted only a few times. The chain employs TRBV19 and TRBJ1-3; D gene ambiguous. Trimming pared 3 bases from V and 1 base from J, leaving 7 bases between. This CDR3 is built from 14 residues. Germline CDR1 reads LNHDA; CDR2 reads SQIVND (reference sequence). This chain's CDR3 is CASSMETSGNTIYF. The CDR3 DNA follows: TGTGCCAGTAGTATGGAGACTTCTGGAAACACCATATATTTT. Together with reference TRBV19 and TRBJ1-3, the CDR3 gives the full variable domain: DGGITQSPKYLFRKEGQNVTLSCEQNLNHDAMYWYRQDPGQGLRLIYYSQIVNDFQKGDIAEGYSVSREKKESFPLTVTSAQKNPTAFYLCASSMETSGNTIYFGEGSWLTVV.

The J gene is TRBJ1-1, the V gene TRBV21-1; no check of the table's D call, TRBD1, against the DNA was made. TRBV21-1 has pseudogene status. This CDR3 contains 15 residues. CDR3 nucleotides: TGTGCCAGCAGCCTACAGGGGGCCGGGAACACTGAAGCTTTCTTT. Encoded protein: CASSLQGAGNTEAFF.

The chain has TRBV4-2 and TRBJ2-7; 10 bases map to TRBD2. Per the germline V gene, CDR1 is LGHNA and CDR2 is YNFKEQ. The CDR3 totals 16 residues. J lost 2 bases, V lost 5 bases, and 9 bases had no gene match. CDR3 bases: TGTGCCAGCAGCTACCGGGGTAGCGGGGGGACCTACGAGCAGTACTTC. Translating gives CASSYRGSGGTYEQYF.

The V and J genes are TRBV24-1 and TRBJ1-4, with D uncertain. This CDR3 is built from 14 residues. Germline V CDR1 and CDR2: KGHDR, SFDVKD. V was shortened by 6 bases and J by 4 bases, with 11 bases between the two germline ends. The CDR3 nucleotides read TGTGCCACCAGTCCGGGGTGGGATAATGAAAAACTGTTTTTT. Its translation is CATSPGWDNEKLFF.

This rearrangement joins TRBV14 to TRBJ2-2; no definite D call. The CDR3 loop spans 13 amino acids. Germline CDR1 SGHDN, CDR2 FVKESK. Trimming pared 4 bases from V and 5 bases from J, leaving 8 bases between. In DNA form, the CDR3 reads TGTGCCAGCAGCCCCAGGCTTACCGGGGAGCTGTTTTTT. Translating gives CASSPRLTGELFF.